This TCR beta chain was observed in a study of T cell repertoires in aging, cancer and after chemotherapy. Overall study context: Healthy donor repertoires were recorded over several months to years and showed clear clonal overlap. About 9.1 million TCR reads were in the whole dataset. Findings and caveats of the study: The repertoire data cannot show anything about immunological memory following chemotherapy. Compared with age-matched healthy donors, untreated hematological or solid cancer patients showed higher blood TCR clonality.

This clonotype has a handful of counts. Its antigen is still unknown. Amplification of TCR beta used genomic DNA extracted from peripheral blood. A mixed TRB-A/B primer pool amplified rearranged TRB by multiplex touch-down PCR. Each CDR3 protein gets one entry after TCRdb re-called the multiplex PCR reads with MiXCR. The sample holds more than 10,000 distinct CDR3 sequences, 21% seen once. The germline V gene encodes CDR1 KGHSH and CDR2 LQKENI. This CDR3 region has 15 residues. Trimming cost V 4 bases and J 8 bases; bases outside gene matches: 9. The chain uses TRBV18 and TRBJ2-1, with 9 bases fitting TRBD2. This TCR was recovered from a human donor in good health. Sequenced input: blood. Written as DNA, the CDR3 is TGTGCCAGCTCACGCAGGACAGGCGGGAGGGATGAGCAGTTCTTC. Its translation is CASSRRTGGRDEQFF.